This is a list of T cell receptor beta chains from one sample in a study of shared clonotypes between healthy human individuals. The table came from immunoSEQ multiplex PCR; TCRdb's copy has only in-frame clones and leaves some out. The table lists about 520,000 clones, approximately 95% of them singletons. The sequenced sample consisted of naive CD4+ T cells sorted from blood. These receptors all stem from a woman under 40 in good health. The conserved cysteine and the conserved F or W are not part of the CDR3 here. A D gene is named only where the DNA matches it firmly. The size of a clone is reported for some rows only, either as once, few or many, or as a class for expanded clones.

D gene: TRBD2; clone size: .; V gene: TRBV2; CDR3 protein: ASSTVAPGLAGQIGYEQY
D gene: .; clone size: .; V gene: TRBV6-1; CDR3 protein: ASSELSQRNEKLF
D gene: .; clone size: .; V gene: TRBV5-1; CDR3 protein: ASSFKGGDQPQH
D gene: .; clone size: .; V gene: TRBV2; CDR3 protein: ASRGQPGANVLT
D gene: .; clone size: .; V gene: TRBV19; CDR3 protein: ASSIDPRGSTDTQY
D gene: TRBD1; clone size: .; V gene: TRBV5-1; CDR3 protein: ASSTQGAAGELF
D gene: .; clone size: .; V gene: TRBV12-5; CDR3 protein: ASGLQGNTEAF
D gene: TRBD2; clone size: .; V gene: TRBV4-1; CDR3 protein: ASSQDPGLAGVNEQF
D gene: .; clone size: .; V gene: TRBV29-1; CDR3 protein: SVALAPGNQPQH
D gene: TRBD2; clone size: once; V gene: TRBV7-2; CDR3 protein: ASSPLNLAGGVGYEQY
D gene: .; clone size: .; V gene: TRBV10-3; CDR3 protein: AISDSSGEQETQY
D gene: .; clone size: .; V gene: TRBV7-2; CDR3 protein: ASSLPPRGDLRQPQH
D gene: .; clone size: .; V gene: TRBV5-4; CDR3 protein: ASSRDVYEQY
D gene: .; clone size: .; V gene: TRBV23-1; CDR3 protein: ASSYRDPREYEQY
D gene: .; clone size: .; V gene: TRBV6-6; CDR3 protein: ASSYGGLREQF
D gene: TRBD2; clone size: .; V gene: TRBV6-6; CDR3 protein: ASSYTSGSVKYEQY
D gene: TRBD2; clone size: .; V gene: TRBV5-1; CDR3 protein: ASSESGSSYNEQF
D gene: .; clone size: .; V gene: TRBV7-9; CDR3 protein: ASRGARGTEAF
D gene: TRBD1; clone size: .; V gene: TRBV5-1; CDR3 protein: ASSSRDSTYEQY
D gene: .; clone size: .; V gene: TRBV4-2; CDR3 protein: ASSQEIVSSYEQY
D gene: .; clone size: .; V gene: TRBV29-1; CDR3 protein: SVIRGSGPHNEQF
D gene: .; clone size: .; V gene: TRBV28; CDR3 protein: ATHEGIQYGYT
D gene: .; clone size: .; V gene: TRBV2; CDR3 protein: ASTVAGREDTQY
D gene: TRBD2; clone size: once; V gene: TRBV5-1; CDR3 protein: ASSLTGTSGTYEQY
D gene: .; clone size: once; V gene: TRBV5-4; CDR3 protein: ASSRTASAQETQY